A single sample gave rise to the 5 T cell receptor beta chains below, sequenced in a study of blood T cell repertoires in COVID-19. Repertoires were generated with immunoSEQ multiplex PCR, while TCRdb's copy carries only in-frame clones and drops some. The profile covers 150,000 to 200,000 clones, with 83% appearing a single time and roughly 20% taken by the ten largest. The sequencing input was peripheral blood. The receptors derive from a woman in her seventies who had recovered from COVID-19.

V is TRBV27 and J is TRBJ2-1, with a tentative D call TRBD2 (6 bases). Trimming took off 5 bases at V and 4 bases at J, with 21 bases between the two ends. The CDR3 has 17 amino acids. Germline assignment: CDR1 MNHEY and CDR2 SMNVEV (reference sequence). The CDR3 sequence is CASSKPRAGHLYNEQFF. The CDR3 DNA reads TGTGCCAGCAGTAAGCCACGAGCGGGCCACTTATACAATGAGCAGTTCTTC.

The chain is built from TRBV6-1 and TRBJ1-5; no clear D gene. The CDR3 runs 11 residues. Trimming took off 1 base at V and 10 bases at J, with 5 bases between the two ends. The germline V gene encodes CDR1 MNHNS and CDR2 SASEGT. In DNA form, the CDR3 reads TGTGCCAGCAGTGAAGGCGCACCCCAGCATTTT. It yields the protein CASSEGAPQHF.

This rearrangement joins TRBV3-1 (or the pseudogene TRBV3-2) to TRBJ1-6, with 8 bases that match TRBD1. From germline, CDR1 is LGHDT and CDR2 YNNKEL (reference sequence). Trimming at V came to 0 bases and at J to 7 bases, leaving 5 bases not matched to a gene. CDR3 length: 16 amino acids. The CDR3 region is CASSQDRDRWNSPLHF. The CDR3 DNA sequence: TGTGCCAGCAGCCAAGATCGGGACAGGTGGAATTCACCCCTCCACTTT.

V is TRBV11-2 and J is TRBJ2-3; 10 bases are a match to TRBD2. Germline CDR1 is SGHAT and CDR2 is FQNNGV. Trimming took 7 bases from V and 2 from J; bases not matched to a gene: 15. The CDR3 has 18 residues. For the CDR3, the DNA is TGTGCCAGCAACCATTCCCCCCGGACTAGCGGAGACACAGATACGCAGTATTTT. Encoded protein: CASNHSPRTSGDTDTQYF.

The chain combines TRBV18 with TRBJ1-2; D unresolved. The CDR3 runs 15 residues. Germline V CDR1 and CDR2: KGHSH, LQKENI. Trimming took off 6 bases at V and 3 bases at J, with 17 bases between the two ends. The CDR3 sequence is CASSLALGGHYGYTF. The CDR3 DNA reads TGTGCCAGCTCCCTCGCCCTGGGCGGGCACTATGGCTACACCTTC.